The TCR beta chain under discussion was sequenced for a study of tumor-infiltrating lymphocytes in primary liver carcinoma. The authors made TCR beta cDNA from roughly 480 ng total RNA with a constant-region primer. A slightly modified ARM-PCR protocol with three nested multiplex PCR rounds produced these TCR beta libraries. PCR rounds one and two used TRBV1-TRBV30 forward primers with a C-beta reverse primer for approximately 10 cycles each. TCRdb used MiXCR to reprocess the multiplex PCR reads, holding one entry per CDR3 protein. The data contain roughly 100,000 distinct CDR3 sequences, about two thirds of them seen just once; the ten biggest clones take up roughly 12%. Without any cell sorting, roughly 18-31 mg of bulk tissue yielded co-extracted RNA and DNA. The junction had 10 bases not matched to a gene; V was cut back by 4 bases and J by 5 bases. Germline CDR1 is MNHNS and CDR2 is SASEGT. The CDR3 is 15 amino acids.

Sample: liver tumor tissue from sampling region 2. Specified subset: tumor region T2, inferior pole. The V gene is TRBV6-1, the J gene TRBJ2-5; 7 positions match TRBD2. This receptor was obtained from a woman aged 55-70 years with primary liver carcinoma and hepatitis B virus infection. This CDR3 is CASSGTRDREETQYF. CDR3 in DNA: TGTGCCAGCAGTGGGACTAGGGATCGAGAGGAGACCCAGTACTTC.